This TCR beta chain was identified during a study of graft-versus-host responses after intestinal transplantation. This clone was seen more than once but under ten times. As yet, its antigen is unknown. It differs at one base from a far larger clone, so likely a read error. This CDR3 contains 15 residues. In germline, CDR1 is SEHNR, CDR2 FQNEAQ (reference sequence). After removal of 3 bases from V and 7 bases from J, the junction contained 6 bases not matched to a gene. Using immunoSEQ multiplex PCR, the repertoire was profiled, and TCRdb retains in-frame clones only, with some absent. The sample holds about 30,000 clones, roughly 87% seen once. Study results and caveats: Allografts of one patient group, those with graft-donor T cell macrochimerism, had high graft-versus-host to host-versus-graft clonal ratios.

V gene TRBV7-9 combines with J gene TRBJ2-1; 10 nucleotides align to TRBD2. Sequences were derived from PBMCs, sampled about 430 days after intestinal transplantation. The sequence was obtained from a human patient who received an intestinal transplant, so some T cells may come from the graft donor. CDR3 protein: CASSFIYSGRNEQFF. DNA of the CDR3: TGTGCCAGCAGCTTCATTTATAGCGGGAGGAATGAGCAGTTCTTC.